This T cell receptor beta chain was observed in a study of glioma-infiltrating T cells after dendritic cell vaccination (dated by TCRdb to 2016 to 2017). Some background on the complete study: A cohort of approximately 15 glioblastoma patients from Phase I and II dendritic cell vaccination trials was included, of whom 9 were newly diagnosed and 6 had recurrent disease. Between about 2002 and 2012, the patients were given dendritic cell vaccination pulsed with autologous tumor lysate. The vaccine consisted of monocyte-derived dendritic cells cultured seven days with IL-4 and GM-CSF, then pulsed overnight with autologous tumor lysate. Each patient got three intradermal injections of the dendritic cell vaccine, spaced at biweekly intervals, in the arm below the axilla. Deep sequencing of TCR beta CDR3 regions was used to quantify tumor-infiltrating lymphocyte content and compare tumor and blood repertoires in dendritic cell-vaccinated glioblastoma patients. Survival after dendritic cell vaccination was correlated with TCR sequencing metrics such as TIL content and the overlap between tumor and blood repertoires.

CDR1 is given as SGHNT and CDR2 as YYREEE, both from the germline V gene (reference sequence). Inclusive of the bounding cysteine and phenylalanine, the CDR3 is 17 residues long. CDR3 DNA only is kept here, 51 bases in frame from base 1. Unmatched junction bases come to 8, with V trimmed by 2 bases and J by 2 bases. Using the immunoSEQ assay, TCRB CDR3 regions were amplified from approximately 2.1 micrograms of genomic DNA, or from all available DNA when less than that was on hand. The multiplex PCR relied on 60 forward primers for TCR V beta segments and 13 reverse primers for J beta segments. Synthetic control templates were spiked into each sample at limiting dilution to estimate reads per starting template. Sequencing produced 87 bp reads on the Illumina HiSeq System. The authors processed their data as follows. PCR and sequencing errors were removed by merging closely related sequences with a nearest neighbor algorithm. TCR overlap was defined as the percentage of unique tumor TCR beta sequences that were also present in the same patient's peripheral blood. The source is immuneACCESS, and TCRdb retained only in-frame sequences with V and J called. Part of the clones is not carried over; for the studies checked, unresolved V genes explain less than half of this, and the remainder is unexplained. V, J and clone size are taken as reported in that table, and D and trimming were inferred from the DNA itself. The sample contains more than 95,000 clones, roughly 81% of them found a single time. Less than 15% of the sample rests with the top ten.

A word on this clone: Its antigen is unknown. Nothing much larger sits one base from this clone, and base qualities are not available.

Study-wide findings and limitations: TCR clonality showed no direct relationship with survival, which suggests that a diverse polyclonal response may matter. The response model built on TCR overlap across three groups was characterized as speculative, with prospective validation still needed. Higher estimated pretreatment TIL content predicted longer time to progression and overall survival after dendritic cell vaccination. The cohort was small and heterogeneous, only a few patients had full blood and tumor sets, and even fewer had initial-recurrent tumor pairs.

Patients were selected on the basis of adequate residual fresh-frozen tumor tissue and more than two years of available survival data. An isocitrate dehydrogenase mutation was not carried by any of the glioblastoma patients, although molecular status was otherwise variable. PBMC were collected before vaccination, two weeks after the third vaccination, and at tumor progression when it occurred. The Qiagen DNeasy Blood extraction Kit was used to extract genomic DNA. The specimen comprised blood, sampled before dendritic cell vaccination. The chain was built from TRBV5-4 and TRBJ2-7; TRBD2 matches 12 bases in the middle. The clonotype originates from a human donor with glioblastoma. The nucleotide sequence is TGTGCCAGCAGCTTTGGGATGCTAGCGGGGGGGGCCTACGAGCAGTACTTC. It codes for CASSFGMLAGGAYEQYF. The variable domain in full, with residues beyond the CDR3 obtained from the reference TRBV5-4 and TRBJ2-7 genes, is ETGVTQSPTHLIKTRGQQVTLRCSSQSGHNTVSWYQQALGQGPQFIFQYYREEENGRGNFPPRFSGLQFPNYSSELNVNALELDDSALYLCASSFGMLAGGAYEQYFGPGTRLTVT.